Presented here are 10 T cell receptor beta chains from one specimen sequenced in a study of graft-versus-host responses after intestinal transplantation. Their specific antigens are unknown. Sequencing used immunoSEQ multiplex PCR; TCRdb keeps in-frame clones, though not all of them. The data contain tens of thousands of clones, approximately 93% of them singletons. The specimen was unstimulated CD8+ T cells sorted from spleen or lymph node cells, collected before intestinal transplant. These receptors were collected from a human donor who received an intestinal transplant.

The chain combines TRBV5-6 with TRBJ1-5; TRBD1 matches 7 bases. Germline CDR1 and CDR2: SGHDT and YYEEEE. The CDR3 spans 15 residues. The V and J ends lost 0 bases and 4 bases, in that order; junction bases with no gene match: 4. CDR3 protein: CASSLGDSSNQPQHF. CDR3 nucleotides: TGTGCCAGCAGCTTGGGGGACAGCAGTAATCAGCCCCAGCATTTT.

This clone appeared a few times. The chain carries TRBV5-5 and TRBJ1-2, with a tentative D call TRBD1 (6 bases). This CDR3 comprises 14 residues. Germline V gene sequence: CDR1 SGHKS, CDR2 YYEKEE (reference sequence). Trimming stripped 7 bases from V and 6 bases from J, with 19 bases between. The CDR3 DNA reads TGTGCCAGCGCGAACGTGGGGGGCGCAGATGGCTACACCTTC. Residues: CASANVGGADGYTF.

This rearrangement joins TRBV4-2 to TRBJ2-3; no firm D call. Germline V gene lookup returns CDR1 LGHNA and CDR2 YNFKEQ. V was cut by 0 bases and J by 3 bases, with 4 bases left in between. The CDR3 is 13 residues long. CDR3 bases: TGTGCCAGCAGCCAAGATCTAACAGATACGCAGTATTTT. Translated, it gives CASSQDLTDTQYF.

The CDR3 DNA reads TGTGCCAGCAGTTCGGACAGGGAAGGAAACACCATATATTTT. As protein: CASSSDREGNTIYF. The rearrangement joins TRBV28 to TRBJ1-3; TRBD1 matches at 8 bases. The germline gives CDR1 MDHEN, CDR2 SYDVKM. This CDR3 contains 14 residues. V gave up 4 bases and J gave up 4 bases; unmatched junction bases: 3.

This clone has a handful of counts. The chain joins TRBV9 to TRBJ2-2; 9 nucleotides line up with TRBD1. Trimming took 0 bases from V and 7 from J; bases not matched to a gene: 13. Germline V gene lookup returns CDR1 SGDLS and CDR2 YYNGEE. The CDR3 contains 18 residues. The CDR3 loop reads CASSVAGGQGVQDGELFF. CDR3 nucleotide sequence: TGTGCCAGCAGCGTAGCGGGGGGACAGGGAGTACAAGACGGGGAGCTGTTTTTT.

The genes are TRBV5-3 and TRBJ1-1; the D gene is possibly TRBD1 (5 bases). TRBV5-3 is noted as an ORF with a role that remains uncertain. The CDR3 runs 15 residues. Trimming removed 4 bases from V and 2 bases from J, with 15 bases in between. This CDR3 is CARSVGLVGNTEAFF. The CDR3 DNA follows: TGTGCCAGAAGCGTGGGGCTTGTAGGCAACACTGAAGCTTTCTTT.

This chain uses TRBV7-9 with TRBJ1-1; possible D gene TRBD1, 5 bases. The CDR3 is made up of 14 amino acids. The ends were cut back, 5 bases at V and 2 bases at J, with 12 bases in the middle. CDR1 is SEHNR, CDR2 FQNEAQ, per germline (reference sequence). The CDR3 loop is CASSLGGGNTEAFF. The CDR3 DNA reads as TGTGCCAGCAGCCTAGGTGGGGGTAACACTGAAGCTTTCTTT.

This chain connects TRBV27 to TRBJ2-1; D gene unclear. V lost 6 bases, J lost 4 bases, and 16 bases lay in between. The CDR3 length is 15 residues. Germline loops: CDR1 MNHEY, CDR2 SMNVEV (reference sequence). CDR3: CASSHSTVGYNEQFF. Written as DNA, the CDR3 is TGTGCCAGCAGCCACTCGACTGTAGGGTACAATGAGCAGTTCTTC.

The chain couples TRBV25-1 to TRBJ2-1, with TRBD2 matching over 7 bases. The germline gives CDR1 MGHDK, CDR2 SYGVNS. The CDR3 consists of 13 residues. V shed 7 bases, J shed 3 bases, and the junction held 3 bases outside the gene matches. In DNA, the CDR3 is TGTGCCAGCAACCTAGCGGACTACAATGAGCAGTTCTTC. Its translation is CASNLADYNEQFF.

This chain's CDR3 is CASSSPGQGAVNYGYTF. The CDR3 DNA reads TGCGCCAGCAGCTCTCCGGGACAGGGGGCAGTGAACTATGGCTACACCTTC. This chain connects TRBV5-1 to TRBJ1-2, with 12 bases that match TRBD1. The CDR3 spans 17 residues. The germline V gene encodes CDR1 SGHRS and CDR2 YFSETQ. Unmatched junction bases numbered 8, after V lost 3 bases and J lost 2 bases.